The T cell receptor beta chain under discussion was sequenced for a study of coeliac disease (dated by TCRdb to 2021 to 2024). Background on the whole study: Coeliac patients were classed as newly diagnosed active disease, refractory coeliac disease type I, or disease controlled by a gluten-free diet. Because high-resolution HLA typing was not available, biased TRBV7-2 usage was queried as a proof of principle. Small intestinal lymphocyte fractions from coeliac and non-coeliac patients were analysed in the study using next-generation sequencing of rearranged TRB and TRG CDR3 regions. The goal was to describe the TR repertoires of small intestinal T cells in active coeliac disease, in refractory type I coeliac disease, and in coeliac disease treated with a gluten-free diet. The full study included 30 patients: around 22 with serologically confirmed coeliac disease and 8 controls with non-small intestinal disorders. TRB sequencing succeeded for samples from just over 26 subjects, including about two dozen paired bulk unsorted intraepithelial and lamina propria cell samples.

The paper's findings and limits, for the study overall: For the most part, TRB repertoires were private, with most amino acid sequences found in only one sample, and V-gene usage showed no significant difference across disease groups. The authors judged the approach to be unsuitable for unbiased detection of gliadin-specific T cells, because gliadin-specific T cells are scarce and rarely shared between patients. Separating intraepithelial cells from lamina propria cells did not give high-purity fractions, so cross-contamination between the two compartments may have occurred. TRB and TRG repertoires of active coeliac intraepithelial and lamina propria samples showed lower clonality than controls, suggesting recruitment of diverse T cells.

Aliquots of around 500,000 cells were frozen in DMSO/FBS in liquid nitrogen, and one aliquot per fraction was used for sequencing. Every one of the 30 patients in the study had endoscopy and a small intestinal biopsy. Intraepithelial cells were released from biopsies by stirring for one hour at 37 degrees C in RPMI containing EGTA, MgCl2 and 1% FBS. Genomic DNA was extracted from frozen unsorted cell fractions with the Qiagen DNeasy blood extraction kit. This clone appeared a few times. No cognate antigen has been identified for it. Per-base qualities were not stored, and no clone one base away is much larger. The library was generated by the immunoSEQ multiplex PCR assay. In a multiplexed PCR, the TR loci were amplified; reverse primers were designed against J gene segments, whereas forward primers were designed against V gene segments. The amplified CDR3 regions were sequenced using the Illumina HiSeq System. The source study handled its data this way. To strip out PCR and sequencing errors and collapse the data into unique sequences, a nearest-neighbour algorithm merged closely related reads. Repertoires were summarised in terms of clonality and T cell density, with T cell density defined as TR molecules per amount of genomic DNA input. CDR3 amino acid sequences present in at least 80% of unsorted samples were defined as public TRs and were then tested for differential abundance between coeliac and control samples. Kruskal-Wallis tests followed by Dunn post-tests were used to test for differences in clonality and density between disease groups. TCRdb holds this immuneACCESS table with in-frame rearrangements only. Some clones are missing; in checked studies, unresolved V genes explain under half, and the rest has no known cause. That table gives V, J and clone size, and the DNA gave D and trimming. The sample has roughly 5,100 clones on record, roughly 50% of them singletons. The top ten clonotypes cover approximately 6.9% of the sample.

The CDR3 covers 13 residues, taking in both the cysteine and the phenylalanine. The DNA shown is the 39-base CDR3, in frame from base 1. Here V drops 7 bases and J drops 7 bases, and the junction holds 9 bases not matched to any gene. From a lookup of the germline V gene, CDR1 and CDR2 are WSHSY and SAAADI. The rearranged chain carries TRBV10-2 and TRBJ1-1, with 7 central nucleotides matching TRBD1. This sequence was found in a woman in her thirties with active celiac disease. Source material: intraepithelial lymphocytes from the gut. This specimen's cell subset or site label, interpreted: intraepithelial cell (IEC) fraction of small intestinal biopsy. The base sequence is TGCGCCAGCACCCGGGACAGAGCCAATGAAGCTTTCTTT. It encodes CASTRDRANEAFF.